What follows is one T cell receptor beta chain and its context. Amplified TCR beta CDR3 regions derived from RNA transcripts. A first-round RT-PCR of the TCR CDR3 used the HTBI primer set. A single record per CDR3 protein comes from TCRdb applying MiXCR to the multiplex PCR reads. The sample carries 600,000 to 900,000 distinct CDR3 sequences, approximately 16% recorded once. The data were taken from a study of T cells in Graves' hyperthyroidism and ophthalmopathy. Trimming removed 0 bases from V and 4 bases from J, with 16 bases in between. The CDR3 has 16 residues. Germline values: CDR1 SGHRS, CDR2 YFSETQ. Patients aged 18 to 65 with hyperthyroidism were newly diagnosed, with duration under 2 months.

The sequence came from a man younger than 35 with Graves' hyperthyroidism. The chain joins TRBV5-1 to TRBJ1-2; D is possibly TRBD1 (5 bases). The sample consisted of blood. The CDR3 region is CASSLEDSQSSYGYTF. CDR3 coding DNA: TGCGCCAGCAGCTTGGAAGACAGCCAGTCTTCCTATGGCTACACCTTC.